This T cell receptor (beta chain) was documented in a study of post-analysis software for immune sequencing data. Whole-study context: The cohort encompassed relapsing-remitting, secondary progressive and progressive-relapsing multiple sclerosis disease courses.

Study-wide points: Normalized Chao1 diversity in multiple sclerosis patients fell significantly below that of controls. When the samples were clustered directly with F measure, those that had been prepared in the same batch showed strong co-clustering. Four to six TRBV segments were significantly more frequent in patients than in controls. TRBV5-6, TRBV5-1 and TRBV20-1 were among these segments.

This clonotype was observed many times. Its antigen is not identified. The CDR3 sequence is 18 residues long. V was clipped by 3 bases and J by 1 base, with 19 bases between them. Germline values: CDR1 SGHAT, CDR2 FQNNGV. Presence of unique molecular identifiers characterized the TCR beta cDNA libraries. A population of roughly 0.9 to 11 million T cells gave rise to about 500,000 cDNA molecules. TCRdb re-analysed the PCR reads in MiXCR, keeping a single row per CDR3 protein. This sample carries some 260,000 distinct CDR3 sequences, 36% of them seen once, and the ten largest clones take 4% to 5.5%. The receptor's source is a girl between 5 and 17 years old with multiple sclerosis. Input material: blood. This chain links TRBV11-2 with TRBJ2-4; D might be TRBD2 (5 bases). The CDR3 DNA follows: TGTGCCAGCAGCTTGGATGGGCTAGCACCCTCGGCCAAAAACATTCAGTACTTC. It yields the protein CASSLDGLAPSAKNIQYF. Full variable domain (outside the CDR3, taken from reference TRBV11-2 and TRBJ2-4): EAGVAQSPRYKIIEKRQSVAFWCNPISGHATLYWYQQILGQGPKLLIQFQNNGVVDDSQLPKDRFSAERLKGVDSTLKIQPAKLEDSAVYLCASSLDGLAPSAKNIQYFGAGTRLSVL.